Following are 20 T cell receptor beta chains from one sample sequenced in a study of blood T cell repertoires in COVID-19. TCRdb keeps only in-frame clones here, not all; method: immunoSEQ multiplex PCR. The profile shows around 250,000 clones, 75% to 90% of them singletons. The sequencing input was PBMCs or T cells enriched from blood (not recorded which). The source is a woman aged 45 to 65 who had recovered from COVID-19.

The chain uses TRBV19 and TRBJ1-1; D remains unclear. This CDR3 contains 12 residues. Trimming shortened V by 7 bases and J by 7 bases, and 13 bases separated the two germline ends. CDR1 and CDR2 (germline): LNHDA, SQIVND (reference sequence). This CDR3 is CASMRPGGEAFF. CDR3 in DNA: TGTGCCAGTATGCGCCCCGGAGGTGAAGCTTTCTTT.

This clone was seen a handful of times. The chain has TRBV19 and TRBJ2-1, with D perhaps matching TRBD2 (6 bases). The germline gives CDR1 LNHDA, CDR2 SQIVND (reference sequence). This CDR3 is built from 15 residues. CDR3 protein: CAVARDSLSYNEQFF. The CDR3 nucleotides are TGTGCGGTCGCGCGGGACTCACTTTCCTACAATGAGCAGTTCTTC.

The rearrangement uses TRBV25-1 and TRBJ2-1; 8 bases fit TRBD2. The V gene end was trimmed by 5 bases and the J gene end by 6 bases; junction bases not matched to a gene: 6. The CDR3 has 14 residues. Germline CDR1 reads MGHDK; CDR2 reads SYGVNS. The CDR3 DNA reads TGTGCCAGCAGTCACCGGACTAGCCCCAATGAGCAGTTCTTC. Protein: CASSHRTSPNEQFF.

V gene TRBV3-1 (or the pseudogene TRBV3-2) combines with J gene TRBJ1-1; perhaps TRBD1 as D (6 bases). V was clipped by 2 bases and J by 11 bases, with 18 bases between them. The CDR3 has 14 amino acids. Germline values: CDR1 LGHDT, CDR2 YNNKEL (reference sequence). DNA for the CDR3: TGTGCCAGCAGCCAAAAGGTATCAGGGGCCGAGGCTTTCTTT. Translated, it gives CASSQKVSGAEAFF.

This chain uses TRBV7-9 with TRBJ2-7, with TRBD1 matching over 11 bases. The CDR3 is made up of 14 amino acids. Germline V lookup: CDR1 SEHNR, CDR2 FQNEAQ (reference sequence). The trim removed 7 bases at V and 3 bases at J, leaving 5 bases unmatched. The CDR3 reads CASTPGTGGYEQYF. The CDR3 DNA is TGTGCCAGCACTCCCGGGACAGGGGGCTACGAGCAGTACTTC.

This rearrangement joins TRBV9 to TRBJ2-2; 9 bases fit TRBD2. Germline V gene sequence: CDR1 SGDLS, CDR2 YYNGEE. The CDR3 loop spans 18 amino acids. Unmatched junction bases numbered 16, after V lost 3 bases and J lost 7 bases. The CDR3 loop reads CASSASFTSGPLHGELFF. The CDR3 region has the DNA TGTGCCAGCAGCGCCAGCTTTACTAGCGGGCCGCTCCACGGGGAGCTGTTTTTT.

This clone was counted a few times. The chain uses TRBV15 and TRBJ2-2; 10 bases map to TRBD1. Germline loops: CDR1 LNHNV, CDR2 YYDKDF (reference sequence). The CDR3 extends over 16 amino acids. J was trimmed by 3 bases and V by 3 bases; bases with no gene match: 4. The CDR3 protein is CATSSDRGPDTGELFF. The CDR3 coding sequence is TGTGCCACCAGCAGCGACAGGGGGCCGGACACCGGGGAGCTGTTTTTT.

The V call is TRBV29-1, the J call TRBJ2-3, with D tentatively TRBD2 (7 bases). This CDR3 comprises 14 residues. The germline V gene encodes CDR1 SQVTM and CDR2 ANQGSEA. Trimming shortened V by 8 bases and J by 7 bases, and 22 bases separated the two germline ends. CDR3 sequence (DNA): TGCAGCCACTGGGGGGGCACCCATCCCTATACGCAGTATTTT. Residues: CSHWGGTHPYTQYF.

The rearrangement uses TRBV21-1 and TRBJ2-7; the table calls TRBD2, which could not be checked here. TRBV21-1 is shown as a pseudogene. This CDR3 spans 18 amino acids. DNA for the CDR3: TGTGCCAGCAGCAAAGCGAGAAACTGCGCGCGGGGCCTCTACGAGCAGTACTTC. The encoded protein is CASSKARNCARGLYEQYF.

The chain employs TRBV5-1 and TRBJ1-5; no firm D call. The ends were cut back, 3 bases at V and 7 bases at J, with 11 bases in the middle. Germline V gene lookup returns CDR1 SGHRS and CDR2 YFSETQ. This CDR3 has 13 amino acids. The CDR3 DNA is TGCGCCAGCAGCTCCGAGGGTGGGCAGCCCCAGCATTTT. The encoded protein is CASSSEGGQPQHF.

The CDR3 sequence is CASSRGGPSNEQFF. The CDR3 DNA reads as TGTGCCAGCAGCCGTGGAGGGCCGAGCAATGAGCAGTTCTTC. The rearrangement joins TRBV5-5 to TRBJ2-1; possible D gene TRBD2, 6 bases. With 4 bases removed from V and 6 bases from J, the gap between germline ends came to 14 bases. Per the germline V gene, CDR1 is SGHKS and CDR2 is YYEKEE (reference sequence). This CDR3 spans 14 amino acids.

The chain carries TRBV5-1 and TRBJ2-7; 8 bases agree with TRBD1. Germline V gene sequence: CDR1 SGHRS, CDR2 YFSETQ. Trimming cost V 4 bases and J 3 bases; bases outside gene matches: 9. The CDR3 is 15 residues long. The CDR3 DNA reads as TGCGCCAGCAGCCCAGGGGACAGGCTCCACTACGAGCAGTACTTC. This codes for CASSPGDRLHYEQYF.

This chain connects TRBV6-5 to TRBJ2-1; perhaps TRBD2 as D (6 bases). CDR1 and CDR2 from the germline V gene are MNHEY and SVGAGI. With 11 bases removed from V and 4 bases from J, the gap between germline ends came to 15 bases. The CDR3 is made up of 13 amino acids. Here the CDR3 DNA reads TGTGCCGTCTATGCGGGAATGTACAATGAGCAGTTCTTC. As protein: CAVYAGMYNEQFF.

The chain is built from TRBV7-9 and TRBJ2-5, with D perhaps matching TRBD1 (5 bases). This CDR3 has 15 amino acids. From germline, CDR1 is SEHNR and CDR2 FQNEAQ (reference sequence). With 0 bases removed from V and 4 bases from J, the gap between germline ends came to 12 bases. CDR3: CASSLALQGRETQYF. As DNA, the CDR3 is TGTGCCAGCAGCTTAGCGCTTCAGGGAAGAGAGACCCAGTACTTC.

The chain couples TRBV5-1 to TRBJ2-7; TRBD1 matches at 10 bases. After removal of 4 bases from V and 2 bases from J, the junction contained 3 bases not matched to a gene. Germline V gene data show CDR1 as SGHRS and CDR2 as YFSETQ. The CDR3 covers 14 residues. The chain's CDR3 is CASSPGQGAYEQYF. The CDR3 DNA is TGCGCCAGCAGCCCCGGACAGGGGGCCTACGAGCAGTACTTC.

This chain links TRBV3-1 (or the pseudogene TRBV3-2) with TRBJ1-2; D ambiguous. V shed 0 bases and J shed 4 bases, with 9 bases lying between them. CDR1 is LGHDT and CDR2 is YNNKEL in the germline V gene (reference sequence). The CDR3 contains 14 residues. The CDR3: CASSQDLYGYGYTF. The CDR3 region has the DNA TGTGCCAGCAGCCAAGATTTGTACGGCTATGGCTACACCTTC.

The chain has TRBV28 and TRBJ1-2, with 9 bases matching TRBD1. Germline CDR1 and CDR2: MDHEN and SYDVKM. The CDR3 is made up of 14 amino acids. The V and J ends lost 5 bases and 4 bases, in that order; junction bases with no gene match: 5. The CDR3 sequence: CASSVGTGFYGYTF. The DNA for the CDR3 is TGTGCCAGCAGTGTCGGGACAGGGTTCTATGGCTACACCTTC.

The rearrangement joins TRBV28 to TRBJ2-3; no firm D call. CDR1 MDHEN and CDR2 SYDVKM come from the germline V gene. The CDR3 sequence is 15 residues long. The V end was cut by 1 base, the J end by 1 base, with 9 bases between. The CDR3 sequence: CASSLFKPGTDTQYF. The CDR3 region has the DNA TGTGCCAGCAGTTTATTTAAGCCGGGCACAGATACGCAGTATTTT.

The V call is TRBV19, the J call TRBJ2-7, with TRBD1 as a possible D gene (5 bases). The CDR3 sequence is 16 residues long. The germline V gene encodes CDR1 LNHDA and CDR2 SQIVND (reference sequence). V was clipped by 5 bases and J by 4 bases, with 21 bases between them. In DNA, the CDR3 is TGTGCCAGTAGTCCTGCCATCGACAGTCATGTATACGAGCAGTACTTC. Its protein is CASSPAIDSHVYEQYF. Complete variable domain (other parts from reference TRBV19 and TRBJ2-7): DGGITQSPKYLFRKEGQNVTLSCEQNLNHDAMYWYRQDPGQGLRLIYYSQIVNDFQKGDIAEGYSVSREKKESFPLTVTSAQKNPTAFYLCASSPAIDSHVYEQYFGPGTRLTVT.

The chain carries TRBV6-2 or TRBV6-3 and TRBJ2-6; 8 bases are shared with TRBD1. The CDR3 sequence is 15 residues long. Losses at the gene ends were 2 bases for V and 3 bases for J; bases not matched to a gene: 0. CDR1 MNHEY and CDR2 SVGEGT come from the germline V gene. The CDR3 region has the DNA TGTGCCAGCAGTTACACAGGGGGTGGGGCCAACGTCCTGACTTTC. This encodes CASSYTGGGANVLTF.